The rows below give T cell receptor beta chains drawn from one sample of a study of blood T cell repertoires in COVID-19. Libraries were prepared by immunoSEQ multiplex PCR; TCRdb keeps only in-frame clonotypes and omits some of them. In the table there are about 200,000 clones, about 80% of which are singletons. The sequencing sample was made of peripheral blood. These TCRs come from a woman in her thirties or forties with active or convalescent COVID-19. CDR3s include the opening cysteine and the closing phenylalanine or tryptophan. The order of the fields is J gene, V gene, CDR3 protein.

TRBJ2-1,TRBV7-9,CASSVPRGGPMEEQFF
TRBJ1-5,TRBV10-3,CATGEGGPSGQPQHF
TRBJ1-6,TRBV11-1,CASRRTGILSPLHF
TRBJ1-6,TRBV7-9,CASSLAVGVSPLHF
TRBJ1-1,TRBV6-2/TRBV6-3,CASSYHRREMRTEAFF
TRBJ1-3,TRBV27,CASSFSTNPGQNMSVAGNTIYF
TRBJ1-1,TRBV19,CASSTLQGLGEAFF
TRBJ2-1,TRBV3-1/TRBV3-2,CASSPGLAYKFF
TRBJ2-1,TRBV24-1,CATSAPTSLGYNEQFF
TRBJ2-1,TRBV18,CASSPKKPPGSGRWNEQFF
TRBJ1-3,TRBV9,CASSAHEGHGNTIYF
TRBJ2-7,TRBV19,CASSITTLAYEQYF
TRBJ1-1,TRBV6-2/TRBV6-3,CASSYSGHRNTEAFF
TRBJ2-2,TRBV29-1,CSVGQGDGELFF
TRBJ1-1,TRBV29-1,CSVLSGGAEAFF
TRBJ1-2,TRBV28,CASSLKSNYGYTF
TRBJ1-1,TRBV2,CASSESGGEGIF
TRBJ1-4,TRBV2,CASTGLTTNEKLFF
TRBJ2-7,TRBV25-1,CASSRSLSSYEQYF
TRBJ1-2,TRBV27,CASSFTDSYGYTF
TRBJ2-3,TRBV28,CASSFFGEDTQYF
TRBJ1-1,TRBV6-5,CASSYGAGWNTEAFF
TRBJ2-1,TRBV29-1,CSVDRTGTNEQFF
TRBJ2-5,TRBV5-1,CASSETGPETQYF
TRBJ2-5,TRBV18,CASSRGLAGETQYF
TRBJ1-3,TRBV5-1,CASSPGSTVNTIYF
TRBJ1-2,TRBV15,CATSRDGTGDSQGYTF
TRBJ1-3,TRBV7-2,CASSLRSSVYGAGNTIYF
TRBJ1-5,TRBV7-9,CASSLGQGVGNQPQHF
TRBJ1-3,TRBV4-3,CASSQGRVVAGNTIYF
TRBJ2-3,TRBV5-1,CASSPSRRGGTDTQYF
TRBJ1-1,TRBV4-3,CASSQVEGTEAFF
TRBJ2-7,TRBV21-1,CASSKAHNRGHEQYF
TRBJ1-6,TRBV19,CASSTRTVDYSPLHF
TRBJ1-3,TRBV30,CAWIKRVGNTIYF
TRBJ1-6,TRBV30,CAWSWRQGNSPLHF
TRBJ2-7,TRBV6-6,CASAWTSGTYEQYF
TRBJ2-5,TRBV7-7,CASSLGVRGGEQETQYF
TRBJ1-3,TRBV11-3,CASSLEDSATARVPLYTIYF
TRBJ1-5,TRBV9,CASSVGGGNQPQHF
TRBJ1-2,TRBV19,CASSDRGQGSYGYTF
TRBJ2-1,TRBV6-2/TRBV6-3,CASSSTSGGAGEQFF
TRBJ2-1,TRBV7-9,CASSLTLDNEQFF
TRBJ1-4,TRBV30,CAWREGGGEKLFF
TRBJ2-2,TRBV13,CASSLVGGPFDTGELFF
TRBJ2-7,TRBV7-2,CASSLSYEQYF
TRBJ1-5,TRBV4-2,CASSARPGSHNQPQHF
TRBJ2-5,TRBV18,CASSPQHPQETQYF
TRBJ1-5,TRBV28,CASRPGGGNQPQHF
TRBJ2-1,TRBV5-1,CASSLGETYNEQFF
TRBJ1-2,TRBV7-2,CASSLDFVGGYTF
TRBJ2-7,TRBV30,CAWSVSHLSRQDF
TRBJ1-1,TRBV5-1,CASSRGTGGIEAFF
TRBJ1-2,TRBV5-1,CASSQAGTGIGYGYTF
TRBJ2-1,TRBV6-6,CASRQSEARTFF